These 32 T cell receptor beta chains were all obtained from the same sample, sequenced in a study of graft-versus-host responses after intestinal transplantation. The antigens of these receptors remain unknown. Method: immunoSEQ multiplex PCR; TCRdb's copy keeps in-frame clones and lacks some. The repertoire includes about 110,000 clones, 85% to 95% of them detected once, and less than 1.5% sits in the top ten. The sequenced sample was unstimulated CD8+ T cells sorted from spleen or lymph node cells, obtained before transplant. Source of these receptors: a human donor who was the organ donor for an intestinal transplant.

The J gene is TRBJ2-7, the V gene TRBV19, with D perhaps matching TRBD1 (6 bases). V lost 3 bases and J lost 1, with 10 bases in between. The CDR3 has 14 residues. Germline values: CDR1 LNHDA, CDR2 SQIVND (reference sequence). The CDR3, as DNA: TGTGCCAGTAGTATGTACCAGGGGTCCTACGAGCAGTACTTC. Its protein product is CASSMYQGSYEQYF.

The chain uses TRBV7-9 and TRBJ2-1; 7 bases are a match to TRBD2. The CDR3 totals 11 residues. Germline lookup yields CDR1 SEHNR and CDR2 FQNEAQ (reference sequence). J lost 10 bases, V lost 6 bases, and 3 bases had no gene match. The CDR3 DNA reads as TGTGCCAGCAGGTTTAGCGGGGAGCAGTTCTTC. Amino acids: CASRFSGEQFF. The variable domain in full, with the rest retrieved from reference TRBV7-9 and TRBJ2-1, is DTGVSQNPRHKITKRGQNVTFRCDPISEHNRLYWYRQTLGQGPEFLTYFQNEAQLEKSRLLSDRFSAERPKGSFSTLEIQRTEQGDSAMYLCASRFSGEQFFGPGTRLTVL.

The DNA for the CDR3 is TGTGCCAGCAGCTTTGGTATAGAGACCCAGTACTTC. Protein: CASSFGIETQYF. This chain uses TRBV5-6 with TRBJ2-5; D unclear. This CDR3 is 12 amino acids long. V was trimmed by 2 bases and J by 4 bases, leaving 6 bases between them. Germline assignment: CDR1 SGHDT and CDR2 YYEEEE.

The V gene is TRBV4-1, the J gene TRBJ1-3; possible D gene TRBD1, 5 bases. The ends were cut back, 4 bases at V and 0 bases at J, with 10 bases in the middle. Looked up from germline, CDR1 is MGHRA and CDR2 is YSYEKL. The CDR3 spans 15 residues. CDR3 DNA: TGCGCCAGCAGCCCTGGGGCTAGCTCTGGAAACACCATATATTTT. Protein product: CASSPGASSGNTIYF.

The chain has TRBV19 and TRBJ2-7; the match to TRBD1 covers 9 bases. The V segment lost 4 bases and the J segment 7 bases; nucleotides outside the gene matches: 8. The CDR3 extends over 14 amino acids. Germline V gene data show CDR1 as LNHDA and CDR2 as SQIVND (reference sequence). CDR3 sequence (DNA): TGTGCCAGTAGTACCTGGGACAGGGCGGGAGAGCAGTACTTC. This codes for CASSTWDRAGEQYF.

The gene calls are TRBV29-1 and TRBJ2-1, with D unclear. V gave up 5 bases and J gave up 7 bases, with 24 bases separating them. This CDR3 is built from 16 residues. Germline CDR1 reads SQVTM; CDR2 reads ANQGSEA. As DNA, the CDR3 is TGCAGCGTTTTATTTTTGGGAAGTTACGGCGTTAATGAGCAGTTCTTC. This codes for CSVLFLGSYGVNEQFF.

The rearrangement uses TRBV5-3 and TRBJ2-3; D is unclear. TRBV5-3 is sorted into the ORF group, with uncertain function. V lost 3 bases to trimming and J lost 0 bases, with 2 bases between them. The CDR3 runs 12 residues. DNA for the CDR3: TGTGCCAGAAGCTGTAGCACAGATACGCAGTATTTT. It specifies CARSCSTDTQYF.

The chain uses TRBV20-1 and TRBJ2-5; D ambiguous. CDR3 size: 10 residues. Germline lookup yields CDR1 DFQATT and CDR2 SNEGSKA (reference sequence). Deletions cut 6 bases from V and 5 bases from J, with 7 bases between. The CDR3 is CSAHRETQYF. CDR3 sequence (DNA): TGCAGTGCCCATCGCGAGACCCAGTACTTC.

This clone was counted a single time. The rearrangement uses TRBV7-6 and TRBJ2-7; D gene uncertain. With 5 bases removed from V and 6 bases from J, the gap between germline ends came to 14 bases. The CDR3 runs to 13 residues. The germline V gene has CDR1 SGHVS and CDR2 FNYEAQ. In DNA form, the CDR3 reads TGTGCCAGCAGCCCAATCGGTGGGCGCGAGCAGTACTTC. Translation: CASSPIGGREQYF.

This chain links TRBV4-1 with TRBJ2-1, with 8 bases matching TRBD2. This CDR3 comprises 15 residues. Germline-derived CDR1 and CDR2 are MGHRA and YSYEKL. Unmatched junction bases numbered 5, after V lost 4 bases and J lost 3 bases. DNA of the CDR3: TGCGCCAGCAGCCCTTCCCTAGCGGGCTACAATGAGCAGTTCTTC. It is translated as CASSPSLAGYNEQFF.

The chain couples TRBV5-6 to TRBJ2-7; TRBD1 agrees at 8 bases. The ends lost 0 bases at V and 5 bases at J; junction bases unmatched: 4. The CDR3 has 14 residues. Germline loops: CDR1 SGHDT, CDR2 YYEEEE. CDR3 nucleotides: TGTGCCAGCAGCTTGGGGACAGGGTTCCACGAGCAGTACTTC. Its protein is CASSLGTGFHEQYF.

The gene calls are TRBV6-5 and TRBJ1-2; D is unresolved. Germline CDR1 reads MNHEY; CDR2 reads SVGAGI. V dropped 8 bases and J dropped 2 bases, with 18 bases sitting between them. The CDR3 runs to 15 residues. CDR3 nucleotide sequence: TGTGCCAGCCGCGGCGTGTTTGGCGGGAACTATGGCTACACCTTC. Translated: CASRGVFGGNYGYTF.

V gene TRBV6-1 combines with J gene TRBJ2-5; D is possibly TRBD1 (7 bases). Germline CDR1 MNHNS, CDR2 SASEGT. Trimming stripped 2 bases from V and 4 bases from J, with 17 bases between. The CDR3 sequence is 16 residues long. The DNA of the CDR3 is TGTGCCAGCAGTGAACGGGGGCAGGGGGTTGGAGAGACCCAGTACTTC. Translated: CASSERGQGVGETQYF.

In nucleotides, the CDR3 is TGTGCCAGCAGTCCATTGACTAGCGGGAGGGCCAATGAGCAGTTCTTC. It yields the protein CASSPLTSGRANEQFF. The chain carries TRBV27 and TRBJ2-1; 14 nucleotides agree with TRBD2. The germline gives CDR1 MNHEY, CDR2 SMNVEV (reference sequence). This CDR3 has 16 amino acids. V lost 5 bases, J lost 6 bases, and 6 bases stayed unmatched.

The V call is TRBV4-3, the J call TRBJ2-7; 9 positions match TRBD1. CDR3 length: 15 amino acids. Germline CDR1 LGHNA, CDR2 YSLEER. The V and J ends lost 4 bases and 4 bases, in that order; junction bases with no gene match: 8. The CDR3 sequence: CASSPSGTGLYEQYF. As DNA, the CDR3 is TGCGCCAGCAGCCCGTCCGGGACAGGGCTGTACGAGCAGTACTTC.

DNA of the CDR3: TGTGCCAGCAGCCTCTCCAGGGTAGGACCCTATGGCTACACCTTC. It yields the protein CASSLSRVGPYGYTF. V gene TRBV5-8 combines with J gene TRBJ1-2; the D gene is possibly TRBD1 (5 bases). The CDR3 runs 15 residues. Per the germline V gene, CDR1 is SGHTS and CDR2 is YDEGEE. V was clipped by 4 bases and J by 4 bases, with 17 bases between them.

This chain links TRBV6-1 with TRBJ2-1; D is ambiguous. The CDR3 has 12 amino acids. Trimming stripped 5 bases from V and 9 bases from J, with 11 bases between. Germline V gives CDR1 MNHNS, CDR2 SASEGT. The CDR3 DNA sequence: TGTGCCAGCAGTTATTCGGTCGGTGAGCAGTTCTTC. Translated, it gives CASSYSVGEQFF.

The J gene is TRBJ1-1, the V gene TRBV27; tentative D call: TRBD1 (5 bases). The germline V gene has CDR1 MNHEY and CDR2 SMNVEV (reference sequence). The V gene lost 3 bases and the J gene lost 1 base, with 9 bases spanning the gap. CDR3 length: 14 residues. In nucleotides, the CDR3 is TGTGCCAGCAGTTTGTACCAGGGGAACACTGAAGCTTTCTTT. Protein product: CASSLYQGNTEAFF.

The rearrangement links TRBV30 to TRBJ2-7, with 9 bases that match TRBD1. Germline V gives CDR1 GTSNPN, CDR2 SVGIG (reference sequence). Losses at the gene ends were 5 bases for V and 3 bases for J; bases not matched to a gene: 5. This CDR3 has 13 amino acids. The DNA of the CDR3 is TGTGCCTGGGGGACAGGGCCGTTCTACGAGCAGTACTTC. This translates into CAWGTGPFYEQYF.

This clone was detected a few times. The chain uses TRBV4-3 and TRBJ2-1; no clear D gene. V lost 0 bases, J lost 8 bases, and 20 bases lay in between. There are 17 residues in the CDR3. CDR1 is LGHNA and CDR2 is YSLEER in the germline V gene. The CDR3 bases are TGCGCCAGCAGCCAAGATCGTCCAGCCCCCACCCCAGATGAGCAGTTCTTC. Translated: CASSQDRPAPTPDEQFF.

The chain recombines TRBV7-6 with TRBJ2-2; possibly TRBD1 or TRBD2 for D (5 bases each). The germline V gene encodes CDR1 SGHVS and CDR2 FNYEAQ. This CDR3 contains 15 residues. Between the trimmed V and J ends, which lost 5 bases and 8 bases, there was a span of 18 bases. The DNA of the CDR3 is TGTGCCAGCAGCACCTCGAGGGGCGCGAAAGGGGAGCTGTTTTTT. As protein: CASSTSRGAKGELFF.

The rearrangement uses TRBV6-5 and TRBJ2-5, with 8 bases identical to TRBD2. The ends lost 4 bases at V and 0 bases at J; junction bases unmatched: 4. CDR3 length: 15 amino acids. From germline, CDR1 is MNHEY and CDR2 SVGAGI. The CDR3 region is CASSSTLADQETQYF. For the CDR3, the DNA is TGTGCCAGCAGTTCCACACTAGCGGACCAAGAGACCCAGTACTTC.

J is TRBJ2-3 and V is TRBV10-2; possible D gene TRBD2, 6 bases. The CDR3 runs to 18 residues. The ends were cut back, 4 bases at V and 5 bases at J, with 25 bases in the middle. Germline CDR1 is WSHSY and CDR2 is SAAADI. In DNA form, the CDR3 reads TGCGCCAGCAGTGTGAGTTATCGTGAGGGAGGCCTTAGAGATACGCAGTATTTT. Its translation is CASSVSYREGGLRDTQYF.

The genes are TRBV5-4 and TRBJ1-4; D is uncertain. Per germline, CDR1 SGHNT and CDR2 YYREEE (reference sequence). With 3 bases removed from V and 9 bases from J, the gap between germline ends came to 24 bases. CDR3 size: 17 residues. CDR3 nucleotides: TGTGCCAGCAGCTGGGATGACAACAACTCCGGGAACAAAAAACTGTTTTTT. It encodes CASSWDDNNSGNKKLFF.

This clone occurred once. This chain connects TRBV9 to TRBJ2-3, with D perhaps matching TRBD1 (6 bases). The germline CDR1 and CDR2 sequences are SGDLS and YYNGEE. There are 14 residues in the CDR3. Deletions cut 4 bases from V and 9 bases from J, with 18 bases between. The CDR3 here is CASSPRFAQGTQYF. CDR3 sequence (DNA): TGTGCCAGCAGCCCCCGGTTTGCCCAGGGGACGCAGTATTTT. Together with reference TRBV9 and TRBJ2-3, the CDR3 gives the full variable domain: DSGVTQTPKHLITATGQRVTLRCSPRSGDLSVYWYQQSLDQGLQFLIQYYNGEERAKGNILERFSAQQFPDLHSELNLSSLELGDSALYFCASSPRFAQGTQYFGPGTRLTVL.

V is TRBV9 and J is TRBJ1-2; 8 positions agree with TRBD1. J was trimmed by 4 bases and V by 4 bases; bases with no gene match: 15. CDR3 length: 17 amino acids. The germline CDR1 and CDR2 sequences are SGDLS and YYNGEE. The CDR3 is CASSTRQGSLALYGYTF. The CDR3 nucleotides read TGTGCCAGCAGCACCCGACAGGGGAGTTTAGCCCTCTATGGCTACACCTTC.

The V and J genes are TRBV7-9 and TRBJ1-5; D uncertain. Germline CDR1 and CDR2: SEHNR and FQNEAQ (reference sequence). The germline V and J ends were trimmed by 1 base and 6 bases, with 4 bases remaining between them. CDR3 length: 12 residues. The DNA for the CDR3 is TGTGCCAGCAGCTTAGAGAGTCAGCCCCAGCATTTT. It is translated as CASSLESQPQHF.

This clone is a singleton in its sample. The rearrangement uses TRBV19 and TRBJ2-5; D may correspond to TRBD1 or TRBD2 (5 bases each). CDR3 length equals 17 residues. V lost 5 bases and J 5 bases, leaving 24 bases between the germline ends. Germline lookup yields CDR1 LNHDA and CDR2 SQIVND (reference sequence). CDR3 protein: CASSPDLWGSWEETQYF. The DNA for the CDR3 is TGTGCCAGTAGTCCAGATCTTTGGGGGAGTTGGGAGGAGACCCAGTACTTC.

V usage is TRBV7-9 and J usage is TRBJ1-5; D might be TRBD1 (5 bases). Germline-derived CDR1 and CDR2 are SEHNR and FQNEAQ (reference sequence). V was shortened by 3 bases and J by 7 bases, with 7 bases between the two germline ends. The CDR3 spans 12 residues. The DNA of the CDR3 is TGTGCCAGCAGCTTGCAGGGACAGCCCCAGCATTTT. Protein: CASSLQGQPQHF.

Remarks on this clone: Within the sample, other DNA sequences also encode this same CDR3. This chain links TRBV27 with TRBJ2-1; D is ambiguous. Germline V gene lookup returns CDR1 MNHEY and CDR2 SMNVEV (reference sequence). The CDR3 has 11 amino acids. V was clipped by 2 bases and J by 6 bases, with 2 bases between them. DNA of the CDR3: TGTGCCAGCAGTTTAAGCAATGAGCAGTTCTTC. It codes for CASSLSNEQFF.

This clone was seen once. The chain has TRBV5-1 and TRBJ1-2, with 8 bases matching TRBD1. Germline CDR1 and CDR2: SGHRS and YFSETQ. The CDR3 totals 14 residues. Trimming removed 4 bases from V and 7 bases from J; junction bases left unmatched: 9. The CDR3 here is CASSLRDRYLGYTF. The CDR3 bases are TGCGCCAGCAGCCTCCGGGACAGGTATCTTGGCTACACCTTC.

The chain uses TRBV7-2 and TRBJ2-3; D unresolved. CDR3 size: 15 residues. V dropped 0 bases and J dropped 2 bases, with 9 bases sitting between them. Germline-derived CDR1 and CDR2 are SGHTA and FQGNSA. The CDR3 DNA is TGTGCCAGCAGCTTAGCGGTCCTCTTCACAGATACGCAGTATTTT. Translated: CASSLAVLFTDTQYF.